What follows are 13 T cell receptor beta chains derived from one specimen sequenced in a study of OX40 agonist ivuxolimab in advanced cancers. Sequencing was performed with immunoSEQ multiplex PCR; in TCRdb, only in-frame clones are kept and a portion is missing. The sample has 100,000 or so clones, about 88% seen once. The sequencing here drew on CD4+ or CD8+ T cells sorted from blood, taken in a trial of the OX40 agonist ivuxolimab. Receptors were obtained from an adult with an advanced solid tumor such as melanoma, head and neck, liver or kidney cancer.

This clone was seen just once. The CDR3 coding sequence is TGTGCCAGCAGTCAAAAACAGGGGACGCTCCTGGGCAATGAGCAGTTCTTC. Its translation is CASSQKQGTLLGNEQFF. This chain connects TRBV27 to TRBJ2-1; TRBD1 aligns across 7 bases. This CDR3 has 17 amino acids. J was trimmed by 6 bases and V by 5 bases; bases with no gene match: 16. Germline CDR1 reads MNHEY; CDR2 reads SMNVEV (reference sequence).

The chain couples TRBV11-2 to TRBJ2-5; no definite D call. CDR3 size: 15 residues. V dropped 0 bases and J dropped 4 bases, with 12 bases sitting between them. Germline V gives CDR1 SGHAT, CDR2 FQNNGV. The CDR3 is CASSLDLGRVETQYF. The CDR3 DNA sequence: TGTGCCAGCAGCTTAGATCTCGGACGGGTAGAGACCCAGTACTTC.

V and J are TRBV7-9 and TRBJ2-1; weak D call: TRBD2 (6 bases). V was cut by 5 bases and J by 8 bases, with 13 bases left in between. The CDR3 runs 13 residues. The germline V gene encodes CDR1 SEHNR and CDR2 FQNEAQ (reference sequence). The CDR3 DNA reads TGTGCCAGCAGCCCCCGACTAGTGGATGAGCAGTTCTTC. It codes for CASSPRLVDEQFF.

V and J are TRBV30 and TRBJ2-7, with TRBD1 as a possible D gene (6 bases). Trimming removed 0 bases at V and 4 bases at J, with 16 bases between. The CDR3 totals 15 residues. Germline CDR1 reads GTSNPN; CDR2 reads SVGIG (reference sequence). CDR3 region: CAWSVPLGHQYEQYF. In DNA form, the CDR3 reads TGTGCCTGGAGTGTCCCGCTGGGACACCAATACGAGCAGTACTTC.

The CDR3 DNA follows: TGTGCCAGCAGCTTAGACAGGGAGGCGCAGTTCTTC. It translates to CASSLDREAQFF. The chain couples TRBV7-9 to TRBJ2-1, with D perhaps assigned TRBD1 or TRBD2 (6 bases each). V gave up 1 base and J gave up 12 bases, with 10 bases separating them. Germline V gives CDR1 SEHNR, CDR2 FQNEAQ (reference sequence). The CDR3 runs to 12 residues.

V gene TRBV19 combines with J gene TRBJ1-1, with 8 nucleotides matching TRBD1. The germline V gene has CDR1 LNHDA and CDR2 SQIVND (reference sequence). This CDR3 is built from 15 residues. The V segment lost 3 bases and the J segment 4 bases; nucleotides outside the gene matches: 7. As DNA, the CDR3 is TGTGCCAGTAGTATTCAGGGGGCGCGAGTCACTGAAGCTTTCTTT. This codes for CASSIQGARVTEAFF. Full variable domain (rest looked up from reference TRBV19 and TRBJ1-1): DGGITQSPKYLFRKEGQNVTLSCEQNLNHDAMYWYRQDPGQGLRLIYYSQIVNDFQKGDIAEGYSVSREKKESFPLTVTSAQKNPTAFYLCASSIQGARVTEAFFGQGTRLTVV.

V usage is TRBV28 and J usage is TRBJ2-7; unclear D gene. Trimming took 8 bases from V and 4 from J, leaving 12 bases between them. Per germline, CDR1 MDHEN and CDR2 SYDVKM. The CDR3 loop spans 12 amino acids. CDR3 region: CASDSLGYEQYF. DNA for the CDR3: TGTGCCAGCGATAGTTTGGGGTACGAGCAGTACTTC.

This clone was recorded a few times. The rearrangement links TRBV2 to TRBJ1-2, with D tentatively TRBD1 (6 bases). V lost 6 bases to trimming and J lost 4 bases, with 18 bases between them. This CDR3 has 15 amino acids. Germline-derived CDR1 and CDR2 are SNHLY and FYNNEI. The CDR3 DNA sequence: TGTGCCAGCAGGAGGGGGGTTAGGGAGGGCTATGGCTACACCTTC. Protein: CASRRGVREGYGYTF.

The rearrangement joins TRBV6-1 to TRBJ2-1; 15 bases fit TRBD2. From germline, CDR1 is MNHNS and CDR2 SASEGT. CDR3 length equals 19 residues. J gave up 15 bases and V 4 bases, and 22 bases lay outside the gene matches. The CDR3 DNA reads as TGTGCCAGCAGTGTGTCAGCCAGGACTAGCGGGAGGGCCAAAACCTCTCCGTTCTTC. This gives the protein CASSVSARTSGRAKTSPFF.

The CDR3 nucleotides read TGCGCCAGCAGCTTGCCAGATTCCCACGAGCAGTACTTC. Protein: CASSLPDSHEQYF. This sequence joins TRBV5-1 and TRBJ2-7, with D unclear. CDR3 length: 13 residues. Germline V CDR1 and CDR2: SGHRS, YFSETQ. V was shortened by 1 base and J by 5 bases, with 10 bases between the two germline ends.

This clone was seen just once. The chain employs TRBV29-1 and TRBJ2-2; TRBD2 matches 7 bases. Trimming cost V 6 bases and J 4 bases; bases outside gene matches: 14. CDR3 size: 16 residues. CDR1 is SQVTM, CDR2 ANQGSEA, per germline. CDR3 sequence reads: CSVTREVAGSTGELFF. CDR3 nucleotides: TGCAGCGTCACCCGGGAGGTTGCGGGCTCCACCGGGGAGCTGTTTTTT.

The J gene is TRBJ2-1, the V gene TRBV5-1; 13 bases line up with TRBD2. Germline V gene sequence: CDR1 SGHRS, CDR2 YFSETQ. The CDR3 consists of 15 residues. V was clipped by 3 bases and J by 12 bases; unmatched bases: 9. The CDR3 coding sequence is TGCGCCAGCAGCTCAAACAGTGGACTAGCGGGAGCGCAGTTCTTC. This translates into CASSSNSGLAGAQFF.

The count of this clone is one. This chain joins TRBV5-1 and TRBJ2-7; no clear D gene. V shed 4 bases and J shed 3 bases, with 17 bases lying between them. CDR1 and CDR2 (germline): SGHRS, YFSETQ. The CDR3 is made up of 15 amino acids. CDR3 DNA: TGCGCCAGCAGCGCCGCCTTAGGGATTGGCTACGAGCAGTACTTC. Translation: CASSAALGIGYEQYF.